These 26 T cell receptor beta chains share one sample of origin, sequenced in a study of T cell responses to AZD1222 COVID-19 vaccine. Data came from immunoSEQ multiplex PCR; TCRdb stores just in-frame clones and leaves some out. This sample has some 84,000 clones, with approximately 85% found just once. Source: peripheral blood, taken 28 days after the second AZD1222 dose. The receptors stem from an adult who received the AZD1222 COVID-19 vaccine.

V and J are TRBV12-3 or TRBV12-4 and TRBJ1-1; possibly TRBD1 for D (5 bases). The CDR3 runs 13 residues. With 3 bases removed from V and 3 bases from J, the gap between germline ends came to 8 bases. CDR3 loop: CASSFRVYTEAFF. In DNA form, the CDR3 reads TGTGCCAGCAGTTTCAGGGTCTACACTGAAGCTTTCTTT.

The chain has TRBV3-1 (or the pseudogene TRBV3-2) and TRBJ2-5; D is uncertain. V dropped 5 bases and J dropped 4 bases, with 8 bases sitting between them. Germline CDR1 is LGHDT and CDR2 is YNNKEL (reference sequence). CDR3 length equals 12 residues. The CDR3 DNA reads TGTGCCAGCAGCTCTCCCCGAGAGACCCAGTACTTC. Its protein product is CASSSPRETQYF.

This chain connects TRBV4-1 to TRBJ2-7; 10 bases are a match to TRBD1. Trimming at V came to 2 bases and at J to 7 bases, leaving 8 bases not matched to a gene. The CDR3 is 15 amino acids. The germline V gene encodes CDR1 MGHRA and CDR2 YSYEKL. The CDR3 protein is CASSQRTGGPGEQYF. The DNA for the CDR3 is TGCGCCAGCAGCCAAAGGACAGGGGGTCCTGGGGAGCAGTACTTC.

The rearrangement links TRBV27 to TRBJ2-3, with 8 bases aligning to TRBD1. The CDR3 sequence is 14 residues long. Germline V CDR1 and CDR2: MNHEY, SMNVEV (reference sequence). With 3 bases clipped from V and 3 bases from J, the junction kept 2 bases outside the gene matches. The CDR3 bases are TGTGCCAGCAGTTTGGGGACAGGAACAGATACGCAGTATTTT. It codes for CASSLGTGTDTQYF.

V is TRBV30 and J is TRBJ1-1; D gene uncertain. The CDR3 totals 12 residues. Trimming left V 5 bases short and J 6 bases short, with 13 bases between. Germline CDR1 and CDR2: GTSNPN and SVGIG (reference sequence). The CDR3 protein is CAWDPSGPEAFF. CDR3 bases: TGTGCCTGGGACCCTTCCGGGCCTGAAGCTTTCTTT.

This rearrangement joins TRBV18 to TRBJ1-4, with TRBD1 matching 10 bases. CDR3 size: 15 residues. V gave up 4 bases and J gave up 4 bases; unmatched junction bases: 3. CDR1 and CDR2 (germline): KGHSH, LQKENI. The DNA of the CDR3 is TGTGCCAGCTCACGCGGACAGGGGGATAATGAAAAACTGTTTTTT. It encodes CASSRGQGDNEKLFF.

This chain's CDR3 is CASKRTVELNQPQHF. The CDR3 nucleotides are TGCGCCAGCAAGCGGACGGTAGAATTGAATCAGCCCCAGCATTTT. The chain links TRBV4-1 to TRBJ1-5; no definite D call. CDR1 is MGHRA, CDR2 YSYEKL, per germline. Trimming stripped 7 bases from V and 4 bases from J, with 17 bases between. The CDR3 totals 15 residues.

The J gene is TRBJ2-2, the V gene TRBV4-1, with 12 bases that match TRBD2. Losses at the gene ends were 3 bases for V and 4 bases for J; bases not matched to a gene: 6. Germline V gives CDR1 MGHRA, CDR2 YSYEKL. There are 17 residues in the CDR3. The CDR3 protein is CASSQGGLAGLTGELFF. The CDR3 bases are TGCGCCAGCAGCCAGGGAGGACTAGCGGGGCTCACCGGGGAGCTGTTTTTT.

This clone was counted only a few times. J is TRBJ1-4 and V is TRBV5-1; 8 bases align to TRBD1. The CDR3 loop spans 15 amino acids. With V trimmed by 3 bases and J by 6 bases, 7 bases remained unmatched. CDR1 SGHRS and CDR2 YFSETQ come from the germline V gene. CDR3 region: CASSSGQGHDEKLFF. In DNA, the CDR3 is TGCGCCAGCAGCTCCGGACAGGGACACGATGAAAAACTGTTTTTT.

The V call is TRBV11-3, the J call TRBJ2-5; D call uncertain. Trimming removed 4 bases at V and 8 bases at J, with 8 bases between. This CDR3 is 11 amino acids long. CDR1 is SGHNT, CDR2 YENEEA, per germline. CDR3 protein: CASSSGSTQYF. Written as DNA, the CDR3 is TGTGCCAGCAGCTCCGGGTCCACCCAGTACTTC.

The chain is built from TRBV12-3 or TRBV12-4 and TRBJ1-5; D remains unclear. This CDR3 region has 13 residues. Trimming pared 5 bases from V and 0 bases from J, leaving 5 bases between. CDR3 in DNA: TGTGCCAGCAGTAAAGATAGCAATCAGCCCCAGCATTTT. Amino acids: CASSKDSNQPQHF.

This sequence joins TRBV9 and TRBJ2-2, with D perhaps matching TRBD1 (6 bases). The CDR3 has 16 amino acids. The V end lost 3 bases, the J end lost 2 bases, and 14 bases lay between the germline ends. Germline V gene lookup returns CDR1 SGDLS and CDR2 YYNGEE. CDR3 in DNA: TGTGCCAGCAGCGCGGGACAAGGGGTTAACACCGGGGAGCTGTTTTTT. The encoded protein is CASSAGQGVNTGELFF.

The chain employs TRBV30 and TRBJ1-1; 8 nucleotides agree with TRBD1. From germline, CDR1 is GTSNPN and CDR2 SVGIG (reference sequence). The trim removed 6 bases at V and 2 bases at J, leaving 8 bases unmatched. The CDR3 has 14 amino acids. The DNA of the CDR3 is TGTGCCTGTCAAGCAGGGGGCGCAAACACTGAAGCTTTCTTT. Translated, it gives CACQAGGANTEAFF.

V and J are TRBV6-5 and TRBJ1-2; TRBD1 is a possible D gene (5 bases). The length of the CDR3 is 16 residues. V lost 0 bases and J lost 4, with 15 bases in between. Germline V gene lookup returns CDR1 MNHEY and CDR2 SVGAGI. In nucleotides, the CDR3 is TGTGCCAGCAGTTACTCGCTGTACAGGTCCGCCTATGGCTACACCTTC. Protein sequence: CASSYSLYRSAYGYTF.

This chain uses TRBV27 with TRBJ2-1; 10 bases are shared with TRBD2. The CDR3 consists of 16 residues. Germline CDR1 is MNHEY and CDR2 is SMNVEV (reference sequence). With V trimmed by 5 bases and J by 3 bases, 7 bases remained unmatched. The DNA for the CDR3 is TGTGCCAGCAGTCACAGAGCGGGGGGGTACTACAATGAGCAGTTCTTC. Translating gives CASSHRAGGYYNEQFF.

Here the CDR3 reads CASSYRDRGVYGYTF. The DNA of the CDR3 is TGTGCCAGCAGTTACCGGGACAGGGGAGTCTATGGCTACACCTTC. J is TRBJ1-2 and V is TRBV6-5, with 10 positions matching TRBD1. The V and J ends lost 2 bases and 4 bases, in that order; junction bases with no gene match: 4. This CDR3 is 15 amino acids long. Germline V gene lookup returns CDR1 MNHEY and CDR2 SVGAGI.

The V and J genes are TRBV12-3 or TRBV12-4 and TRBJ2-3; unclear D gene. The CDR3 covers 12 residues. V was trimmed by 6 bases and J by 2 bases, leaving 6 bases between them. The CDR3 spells CASSQNTDTQYF. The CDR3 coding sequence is TGTGCCAGCAGCCAGAACACAGATACGCAGTATTTT.

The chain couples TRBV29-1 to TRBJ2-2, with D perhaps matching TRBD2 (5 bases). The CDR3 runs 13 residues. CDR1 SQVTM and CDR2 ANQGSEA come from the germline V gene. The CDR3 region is CIVGGLNTGELFF. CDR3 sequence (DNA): TGCATTGTCGGCGGACTGAACACCGGGGAGCTGTTTTTT.

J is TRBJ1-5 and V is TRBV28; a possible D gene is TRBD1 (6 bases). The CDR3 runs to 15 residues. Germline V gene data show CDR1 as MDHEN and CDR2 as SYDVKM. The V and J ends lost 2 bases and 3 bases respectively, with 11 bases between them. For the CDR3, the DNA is TGTGCCAGCAGTTTAGGGGGCAGCCCCAATCAGCCCCAGCATTTT. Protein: CASSLGGSPNQPQHF.

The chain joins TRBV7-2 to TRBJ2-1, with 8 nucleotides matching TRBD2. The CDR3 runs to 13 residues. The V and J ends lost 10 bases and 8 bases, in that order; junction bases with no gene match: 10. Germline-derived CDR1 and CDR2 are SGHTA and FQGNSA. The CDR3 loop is CATRAGVMDEQFF. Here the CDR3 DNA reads TGTGCCACCCGAGCGGGAGTTATGGATGAGCAGTTCTTC. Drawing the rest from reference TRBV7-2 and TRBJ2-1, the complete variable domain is GAGVSQSPSNKVTEKGKDVELRCDPISGHTALYWYRQSLGQGLEFLIYFQGNSAPDKSGLPSDRFSAERTGGSVSTLTIQRTQQEDSAVYLCATRAGVMDEQFFGPGTRLTVL.

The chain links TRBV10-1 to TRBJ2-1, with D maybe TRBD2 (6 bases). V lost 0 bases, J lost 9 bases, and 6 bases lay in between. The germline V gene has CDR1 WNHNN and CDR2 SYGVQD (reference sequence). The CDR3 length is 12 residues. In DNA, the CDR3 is TGCGCCAGCAGTGAGTCGGAGGGTGAGCAGTTCTTC. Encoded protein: CASSESEGEQFF.

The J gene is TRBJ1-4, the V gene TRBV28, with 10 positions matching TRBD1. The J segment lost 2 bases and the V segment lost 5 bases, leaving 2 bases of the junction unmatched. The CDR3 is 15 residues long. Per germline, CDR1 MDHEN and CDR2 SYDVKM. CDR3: CASSKTGGTNEKLFF. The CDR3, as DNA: TGTGCCAGCAGTAAGACAGGGGGCACTAATGAAAAACTGTTTTTT. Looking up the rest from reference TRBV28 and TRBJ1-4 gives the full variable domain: DVKVTQSSRYLVKRTGEKVFLECVQDMDHENMFWYRQDPGLGLRLIYFSYDVKMKEKGDIPEGYSVSREKKERFSLILESASTNQTSMYLCASSKTGGTNEKLFFGSGTQLSVL.

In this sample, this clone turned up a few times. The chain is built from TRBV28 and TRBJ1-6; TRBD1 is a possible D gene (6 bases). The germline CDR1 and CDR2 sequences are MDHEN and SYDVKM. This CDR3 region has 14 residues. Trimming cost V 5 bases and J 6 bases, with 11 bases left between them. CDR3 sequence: CASSIQDSNSPLHF. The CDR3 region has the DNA TGTGCCAGCAGTATACAGGACAGTAATTCACCCCTCCACTTT. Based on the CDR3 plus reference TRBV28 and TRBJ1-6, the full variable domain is DVKVTQSSRYLVKRTGEKVFLECVQDMDHENMFWYRQDPGLGLRLIYFSYDVKMKEKGDIPEGYSVSREKKERFSLILESASTNQTSMYLCASSIQDSNSPLHFGNGTRLTVT.

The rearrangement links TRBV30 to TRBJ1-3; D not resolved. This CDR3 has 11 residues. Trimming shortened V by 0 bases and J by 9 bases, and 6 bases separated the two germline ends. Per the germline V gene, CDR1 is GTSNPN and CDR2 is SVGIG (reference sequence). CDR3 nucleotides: TGTGCCTGGAGTGTCGCGGTCACCATATATTTT. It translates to CAWSVAVTIYF.

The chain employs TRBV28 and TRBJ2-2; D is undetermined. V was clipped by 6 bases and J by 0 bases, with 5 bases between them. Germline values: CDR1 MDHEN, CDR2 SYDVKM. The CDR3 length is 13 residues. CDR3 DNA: TGTGCCAGCAGATTGACGAACACCGGGGAGCTGTTTTTT. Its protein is CASRLTNTGELFF.

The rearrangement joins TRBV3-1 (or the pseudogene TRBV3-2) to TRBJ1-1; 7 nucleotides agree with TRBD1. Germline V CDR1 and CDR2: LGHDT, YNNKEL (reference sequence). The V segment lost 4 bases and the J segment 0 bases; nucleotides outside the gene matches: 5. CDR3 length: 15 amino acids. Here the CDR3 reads CASSRMGQLNTEAFF. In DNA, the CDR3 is TGTGCCAGCAGCCGGATGGGACAGTTGAACACTGAAGCTTTCTTT.